This is a list of T cell receptor beta chains from one sample in a study of blood T cell repertoires in COVID-19. Data came from immunoSEQ multiplex PCR; TCRdb stores just in-frame clones and leaves some out. This table holds approximately 150,000 clones, roughly 87% found once. Sample: peripheral blood. The receptors stem from a woman aged 45 to 65 with acute or convalescent COVID-19. The CDR3 runs from the conserved cysteine through the conserved F or W. D genes are given only for firm matches. Clone size is stated in some rows and not others, as once, few, many or a class when expanded.

clone_size d_call j_call v_call cdr3_nt cdr3_aa
NA NA TRBJ2-5 TRBV7-9 TGTGCCAGCAGCCCTCCTACTAGGAACGGGGAGACCCAGTACTTC CASSPPTRNGETQYF
NA NA TRBJ1-1 TRBV6-5 TGTGCCAGCAGGGATAGACATACGAGTGAAGCTTTCTTT CASRDRHTSEAFF
once NA TRBJ2-3 TRBV7-9 TGTGCCAGCAGCGTCCGACAGGCCAACACAGATACGCAGTATTTT CASSVRQANTDTQYF
NA NA TRBJ1-4 TRBV5-1 TGCGCCAGCAGCTTGACGTACTCGAGTGAAAAACTGTTTTTT CASSLTYSSEKLFF
NA NA TRBJ2-7 TRBV4-2 TGTGCCAGCAGCCGCAGGGGCAGCTCCTACGAGCAGTACTTC CASSRRGSSYEQYF
once NA TRBJ1-6 TRBV6-4 TGTGCCAGCAGTGACTCATGGAGGGGTAATTCACCCCTCCACTTT CASSDSWRGNSPLHF
NA TRBD1 TRBJ1-2 TRBV7-8 TGTGCCAGCAGCTTTCTAGGGGGCAATGGCTACACCTTC CASSFLGGNGYTF
NA TRBD2 TRBJ2-7 TRBV6-4 TGTGCCAGCGTTAGCGGGAGGTGGGGCTACGAGCAGTACTTC CASVSGRWGYEQYF
NA NA TRBJ1-2 TRBV4-1 TGCGCCAGCAAAATGAATCGGGGGTCGGCGAGCTCCAACTATGGCTACACCTTC CASKMNRGSASSNYGYTF
NA NA TRBJ1-4 TRBV19 TGTGCCAGCGCTGAGAGAACTAATGAAAAACTGTTTTTT CASAERTNEKLFF
few NA TRBJ1-1 TRBV10-1 TGCGCCAGCAGGGACAGTGAAGCTTTCTTT CASRDSEAFF
NA NA TRBJ2-1 TRBV5-4 TGTGCCAGCAGCTTGGGGGGGCGTTCCTACAATGAGCAGTTCTTC CASSLGGRSYNEQFF
NA TRBD2 TRBJ2-1 TRBV5-3 TGTGCCAGAAGCTTGGCCAGAGCGGGGGGGCCAGAGGAGCAGTTCTTC CARSLARAGGPEEQFF
NA TRBD2 TRBJ2-1 TRBV11-2 TGTGCCAGCAGCACCCTAGCGGTTCGAATGGCTGAGCAGTTCTTC CASSTLAVRMAEQFF
NA TRBD1 TRBJ1-4 TRBV4-2 TGTGCCAGCAGCCAAGTGGGACAGACAACTAATGAAAAACTGTTTTTT CASSQVGQTTNEKLFF
NA TRBD1 TRBJ2-5 TRBV9 TGTGCCAGCAGCGCAGGGACAGGGATAGAGACCCAGTACTTC CASSAGTGIETQYF
NA NA TRBJ2-7 TRBV30 TGTGCCTGGAGTGGCCCAGGGGCCGAGCAGTACTTC CAWSGPGAEQYF
NA TRBD1 TRBJ2-5 TRBV7-9 TGTGCCAGCAGCAACCAGGGGGTCCCAGAGACCCAGTACTTC CASSNQGVPETQYF
NA NA TRBJ2-7 TRBV24-1 TGTGCCACCAGTGATTTCAACTCCTACGAGCAGTACTTC CATSDFNSYEQYF
NA TRBD1 TRBJ2-7 TRBV4-1 TGCGCCAGCAGCCAAGTGATGGGACAGGGTGCCGAGCAGTACTTC CASSQVMGQGAEQYF
NA NA TRBJ1-1 TRBV9 TGTGCCAGCAGTGAGGGAAACACTGAAGCTTTCTTT CASSEGNTEAFF
few NA TRBJ1-1 TRBV5-1 TGCGCCAGCAGCTTACGGGGTACTGGGGACACTGAAGCTTTCTTT CASSLRGTGDTEAFF